This is a list of T cell receptor beta chains from one sample in a study of T cells in Graves' hyperthyroidism and ophthalmopathy. Each CDR3 protein is one row after TCRdb ran MiXCR on the multiplex PCR reads. The sample carries about 500,000 distinct CDR3 sequences, 15% to 20% recorded once. Specimen: blood. Receptors were obtained from a woman aged 30 to 39 with Graves' ophthalmopathy. The CDR3 runs from the conserved cysteine through the conserved F or W. A D gene is named only where the DNA matches it firmly. Clone size is shown for a subset of rows, as once, few, many or a class of expanded clone.

J | D | V | size | CDR3 | DNA
TRBJ2-1 | . | TRBV12-3/TRBV12-4 | many | CASSYRPYEQFF | TGTGCCAGCAGTTACCGACCTTATGAGCAGTTCTTC
TRBJ2-3 | . | TRBV7-2 | many | CASSRDADTQYF | TGTGCCAGCAGCCGGGACGCAGATACGCAGTATTTT
TRBJ2-7 | TRBD2 | TRBV2 | . | CASSEGVVLTGGTIEQYF | TGTGCCAGCAGTGAAGGGGTTGTCCTTACGGGGGGGACAATCGAGCAGTACTTC
TRBJ2-5 | TRBD2 | TRBV18 | . | CASSPRLAVQETQYF | TGTGCCAGCTCCCCCCGTCTAGCGGTCCAAGAGACCCAGTACTTC
TRBJ2-4 | . | TRBV19 | few | CASSDSREAKNIQYF | TGTGCCAGTAGCGACAGCCGCGAAGCCAAAAACATTCAGTACTTC
TRBJ2-5 | TRBD2 | TRBV9 | few | CASSADSGRAGETQYF | TGTGCCAGCAGCGCCGATAGCGGGAGGGCCGGGGAGACCCAGTACTTC
TRBJ2-3 | . | TRBV20-1 | many | CSARDRGKGWADTQYF | TGCAGTGCTAGAGATAGGGGCAAAGGGTGGGCAGATACGCAGTATTTT
TRBJ2-5 | TRBD1 | TRBV20-1 | many | CSANEGAGQETQYF | TGCAGTGCAAATGAGGGGGCAGGGCAAGAGACCCAGTACTTC
TRBJ2-4 | . | TRBV7-9 | many | CASSLGGTRVIQYF | TGTGCCAGCAGCTTAGGAGGCACCCGGGTCATTCAGTACTTC
TRBJ1-5 | . | TRBV6-5 | few | CASSYATGSNQPQRF | TGTGCCAGCAGTTACGCCACGGGGAGCAATCAGCCCCAGCGTTTT
TRBJ2-7 | TRBD1 | TRBV28 | many | CASSSHRGRGSEQYF | TGTGCCAGCAGTTCACACAGGGGGCGCGGGTCCGAGCAGTACTTC
TRBJ2-7 | . | TRBV11-3 | . | CASSFVSSSMEQYF | TGTGCCAGCAGCTTTGTTTCTAGCTCAATGGAGCAGTACTTC
TRBJ1-6 | TRBD1 | TRBV6-1 | many | CASSRTGEGSPLHF | TGTGCCAGCAGTCGGACAGGAGAAGGGTCACCCCTCCACTTT
TRBJ2-5 | TRBD1 | TRBV24-1 | many | CATSDPGQGEETQYF | TGTGCCACCAGTGACCCAGGACAGGGAGAAGAGACCCAGTACTTC
TRBJ1-2 | TRBD1 | TRBV9 | many | CASSARTGRGGYTF | TGTGCCAGCAGCGCAAGGACAGGGCGGGGCGGCTACACCTTC
TRBJ1-3 | . | TRBV30 | . | CAWSGMSLSSGNTIYF | TGTGCCTGGAGTGGGATGTCTTTATCGTCTGGAAACACCATATATTTT
TRBJ1-2 | . | TRBV30 | many | CAWSVPKVHYGYTF | TGTGCCTGGAGTGTACCCAAGGTACACTATGGCTACACCTTC
TRBJ2-1 | . | TRBV3-1 | many | CASSQEGLRYNEQFF | TGTGCCAGCAGCCAAGAGGGACTCCGCTACAATGAGCAGTTCTTC
TRBJ2-1 | . | TRBV28 | many | CASSFSGQIDEQFF | TGTGCCAGCAGTTTTTCGGGTCAGATCGATGAGCAGTTCTTC
TRBJ2-2 | . | TRBV2 | . | CASSLYPGGAGELFF | TGTGCCAGCAGTCTTTACCCAGGGGGGGCCGGGGAGCTGTTTTTT
TRBJ1-2 | . | TRBV18 | . | CASSYQEANYGYTF | TGTGCCAGCTCATATCAGGAGGCTAACTATGGCTACACCTTC
TRBJ1-5 | . | TRBV4-2 | many | CASSQGGGAWNQPQHF | TGTGCCAGCAGCCAAGGTGGGGGGGCGTGGAATCAGCCCCAGCATTTT
TRBJ2-7 | . | TRBV27 | many | CASEGGRGVYEQYF | TGTGCCAGCGAAGGCGGCAGGGGGGTCTACGAGCAGTACTTC
TRBJ2-7 | TRBD2 | TRBV7-2 | . | CASSSPKRESYEQYF | TGTGCCAGCAGCTCGCCAAAGCGGGAGTCCTACGAGCAGTACTTC
TRBJ2-1 | . | TRBV5-1 | few | CASVGGATAYNEQFF | TGCGCCAGCGTTGGAGGGGCCACCGCCTACAATGAGCAGTTCTTC
TRBJ1-5 | TRBD1 | TRBV12-3/TRBV12-4 | many | CASSFRDRGIGNQPQHF | TGTGCCAGCAGTTTTAGGGACAGGGGTATTGGCAATCAGCCCCAGCATTTT
TRBJ2-5 | . | TRBV6-6 | . | CASSYSKTQYF | TGTGCCAGCAGTTACTCGAAGACCCAGTACTTC
TRBJ2-7 | TRBD1 | TRBV2 | many | CASSKGQGGEQYF | TGTGCCAGCAGCAAGGGACAGGGTGGTGAGCAGTACTTC
TRBJ2-3 | . | TRBV29-1 | many | CSVLTRLKGDTQYF | TGCAGCGTTCTGACGAGGTTAAAAGGAGATACGCAGTATTTT
TRBJ2-7 | . | TRBV6-5 | . | CASSYRDGTAYEQYF | TGTGCCAGCAGTTACAGGGACGGAACTGCGTACGAGCAGTACTTC
TRBJ2-1 | . | TRBV20-1 | many | CSAAGTRGNEQFF | TGCAGTGCTGCCGGGACTCGTGGGAATGAGCAGTTCTTC
TRBJ2-7 | TRBD1 | TRBV27 | once | CASTLPGTGKYEQYF | TGTGCCAGCACCCTACCCGGGACAGGGAAGTACGAGCAGTACTTC
TRBJ2-7 | TRBD2 | TRBV20-1 | . | CSARDRSSGGEQYF | TGCAGTGCTAGAGATCGATCTAGCGGGGGTGAGCAGTACTTC
TRBJ2-3 | . | TRBV7-8 | . | CASSRSRGRGDTQYF | TGTGCCAGCAGCCGTTCGAGGGGGCGGGGAGATACGCAGTATTTT
TRBJ2-7 | TRBD2 | TRBV20-1 | few | CSARDTERGIYEQYF | TGCAGTGCTAGAGATACGGAGCGGGGGATCTACGAGCAGTACTTC